This T cell receptor (beta chain) was sequenced during a study of control samples from healthy donors and cancer patients. V was shortened by 8 bases and J by 2 bases, with 26 bases between the two germline ends. The CDR3 consists of 18 residues. Germline-derived CDR1 and CDR2 are MDHEN and SYDVKM. Libraries were prepared by immunoSEQ multiplex PCR; TCRdb keeps only in-frame clonotypes and omits some of them. This sample has some 120,000 clones, with roughly 95% found just once. V is TRBV28 and J is TRBJ2-3, with D possibly TRBD2 on 6 matching bases. This receptor was identified in a man aged 25-45 years in good health. What was sequenced was blood. CDR3 sequence (DNA): TGTGCCAGCCGACCGACCGAACCGGGACGGGGGTACACAGATACGCAGTATTTT. Its protein is CASRPTEPGRGYTDTQYF.